This paragraph reports one T cell receptor (beta chain). The sample is drawn from a study of blood T cell repertoires in COVID-19. At the level of the study: The analysed material was cDNA or gDNA that came from T cells, B-cell-depleted T cells, or PBMCs.

Using immunoSEQ multiplex PCR, the repertoire was profiled, and TCRdb retains in-frame clones only, with some absent. The data contain 110,000 to 150,000 clones, about 80% of them singletons. Germline trimming cut 5 bases from V and 8 bases from J; bases unmatched to any gene: 6. The CDR3 consists of 13 residues. The clonotype was recovered from a man between 65 and 85 years old who had recovered from COVID-19. Sequenced sample: peripheral blood. This chain uses TRBV12-3 or TRBV12-4 with TRBJ2-1; TRBD2 aligns across 7 bases. CDR3 bases: TGTGCCAGCAGTCCCCGGGGGAGGGATGAGCAGTTCTTC. Translating it yields CASSPRGRDEQFF.